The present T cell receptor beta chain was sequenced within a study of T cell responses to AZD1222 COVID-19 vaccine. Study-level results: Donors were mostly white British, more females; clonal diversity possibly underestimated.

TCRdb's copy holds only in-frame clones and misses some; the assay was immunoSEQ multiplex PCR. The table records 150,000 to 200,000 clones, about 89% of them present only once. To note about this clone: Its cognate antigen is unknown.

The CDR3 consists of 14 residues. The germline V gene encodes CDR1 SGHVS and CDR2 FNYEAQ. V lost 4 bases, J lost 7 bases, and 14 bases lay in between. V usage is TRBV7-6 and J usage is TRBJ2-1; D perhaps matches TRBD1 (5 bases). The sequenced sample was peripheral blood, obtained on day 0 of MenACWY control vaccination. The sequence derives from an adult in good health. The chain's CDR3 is CASSSIRDRNEQFF. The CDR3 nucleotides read TGTGCCAGCAGCTCAATCAGGGATAGGAATGAGCAGTTCTTC.